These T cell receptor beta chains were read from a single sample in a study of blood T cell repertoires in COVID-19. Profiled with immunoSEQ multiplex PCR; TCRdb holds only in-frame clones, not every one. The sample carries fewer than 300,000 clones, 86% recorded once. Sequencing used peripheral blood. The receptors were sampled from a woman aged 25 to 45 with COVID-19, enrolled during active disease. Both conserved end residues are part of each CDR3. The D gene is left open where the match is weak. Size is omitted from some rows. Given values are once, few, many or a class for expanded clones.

DNA: TGTGCCAGCAGCGTAGCCTCGACTCTAGCCCGGGAGCAGTTCTTC; CDR3: CASSVASTLAREQFF; V: TRBV9; size: -; D: -; J: TRBJ2-1
DNA: TGTGCCAGCAGCTTGGGCAGCTCCTATAATTCACCCCTCCACTTT; CDR3: CASSLGSSYNSPLHF; V: TRBV5-5; size: once; D: -; J: TRBJ1-6
DNA: TGTGCCAGCTCACCATCAGTCCAAGAGACCCAGTACTTC; CDR3: CASSPSVQETQYF; V: TRBV18; size: once; D: -; J: TRBJ2-5
DNA: TGTGCCAGTACTTGGTCACCCAGCTCCTACGAGCAGTACTTC; CDR3: CASTWSPSSYEQYF; V: TRBV19; size: -; D: -; J: TRBJ2-7
DNA: TGTGCCAGCACCAGGCAGTGGAACACTGAAGCTTTCTTT; CDR3: CASTRQWNTEAFF; V: TRBV6-5; size: -; D: -; J: TRBJ1-1
DNA: TGTGCCAGCAGTACAGGGGGCAGTTACGAGCAGTACTTC; CDR3: CASSTGGSYEQYF; V: TRBV2; size: once; D: TRBD1; J: TRBJ2-7
DNA: TGTGCCAGCAGCTTTCCGACGGGGATCTCTGGGGCCAACGTCCTGACTTTC; CDR3: CASSFPTGISGANVLTF; V: TRBV7-8; size: -; D: -; J: TRBJ2-6
DNA: TGCGCCAGCAGCTTACAACAGGGGGCCTCTGGAAACACCATATATTTT; CDR3: CASSLQQGASGNTIYF; V: TRBV4-1; size: few; D: TRBD1; J: TRBJ1-3
DNA: TGTGCCACCAGCAGAGAGGGATCCGGGACAGGGGTTTACGAGCAGTACTTC; CDR3: CATSREGSGTGVYEQYF; V: TRBV15; size: -; D: TRBD1; J: TRBJ2-7
DNA: TGTGCCACCAGGCACACTAGGGAAGAGACCCAGTACTTC; CDR3: CATRHTREETQYF; V: TRBV24-1; size: once; D: -; J: TRBJ2-5
DNA: TGTGCCAGCTCACCCTCGACAAGCTTAAATTCACCCCTCCACTTT; CDR3: CASSPSTSLNSPLHF; V: TRBV18; size: -; D: -; J: TRBJ1-6
DNA: TGTGCCAGCAGCCGGAGACTAGCGGGGAACACAGATACGCAGTATTTT; CDR3: CASSRRLAGNTDTQYF; V: TRBV5-4; size: -; D: TRBD2; J: TRBJ2-3
DNA: TGTGCCAGCACCCCCCGGGGGTCCCCAAGTTACGAGCAGTACTTC; CDR3: CASTPRGSPSYEQYF; V: TRBV28; size: -; D: -; J: TRBJ2-7
DNA: TGTGCCAGCAGCCAAGATCCGGGGGGGCCCTGGAGCACAGATACGCAGTATTTT; CDR3: CASSQDPGGPWSTDTQYF; V: TRBV14; size: -; D: TRBD2; J: TRBJ2-3
DNA: TGTGCCAGCTCACCACCGCGAGTCTTCACCGGGGAGCTGTTTTTT; CDR3: CASSPPRVFTGELFF; V: TRBV18; size: -; D: -; J: TRBJ2-2
DNA: TGTGCCAGCAGCACGCGACTGGAAGAGACCCAGTACTTC; CDR3: CASSTRLEETQYF; V: TRBV13; size: -; D: -; J: TRBJ2-5
DNA: TGTGCCGGAGTACAGGGGGCGTTAACTGAAGCTTTCTTT; CDR3: CAGVQGALTEAFF; V: TRBV2; size: -; D: TRBD1; J: TRBJ1-1
DNA: TGTGCCAGCAGTTACTCGACCAGGGGCACCGGGGAGCTGTTTTTT; CDR3: CASSYSTRGTGELFF; V: TRBV6-5; size: -; D: -; J: TRBJ2-2
DNA: TGTGCCAGCAGGCCAGACAGGGACACCGGGGAGCTGTTTTTT; CDR3: CASRPDRDTGELFF; V: TRBV7-9; size: -; D: TRBD1; J: TRBJ2-2
DNA: TGTGCCAGCAGCCAAGATGTGAGGTGGGAGCAGTACTTC; CDR3: CASSQDVRWEQYF; V: TRBV3-1/TRBV3-2; size: -; D: -; J: TRBJ2-7
DNA: TGTGCCAGCAGCTTAGAGTTGCGCGGGGAGCTGTTTTTT; CDR3: CASSLELRGELFF; V: TRBV11-3; size: -; D: -; J: TRBJ2-2
DNA: TGTGCCAGCATGGAGTACAATGAGCAGTTCTTC; CDR3: CASMEYNEQFF; V: TRBV2; size: -; D: -; J: TRBJ2-1